This passage covers 17 T cell receptor beta chains from one sample sequenced in a study of T cell responses to AZD1222 COVID-19 vaccine. Repertoires were generated with immunoSEQ multiplex PCR, while TCRdb's copy carries only in-frame clones and drops some. The sample has 120,000 or so clones, about nine tenths seen once. This specimen consisted of peripheral blood, obtained on day 0 of MenACWY control vaccination. These receptors were collected from an adult in good health.

The V call is TRBV27, the J call TRBJ2-1, with D maybe TRBD2 (6 bases). The V end was cut by 5 bases, the J end by 5 bases, with 10 bases between. CDR1 MNHEY and CDR2 SMNVEV come from the germline V gene (reference sequence). There are 13 residues in the CDR3. CDR3 DNA sequence: TGTGCCAGCAGTACTACTAGCAACAATGAGCAGTTCTTC. Its translation: CASSTTSNNEQFF.

This chain joins TRBV28 and TRBJ1-2, with D possibly matching TRBD1 (5 bases). Deletions cut 2 bases from V and 6 bases from J, with 10 bases between. This CDR3 spans 13 amino acids. Germline lookup yields CDR1 MDHEN and CDR2 SYDVKM. The CDR3 DNA follows: TGTGCCAGCAGTTTAGTAAAGGGACATGGCTACACCTTC. Translating gives CASSLVKGHGYTF.

This chain uses TRBV7-6 with TRBJ1-3; D remains ambiguous. CDR1 and CDR2 (germline): SGHVS, FNYEAQ. This CDR3 comprises 15 residues. V was trimmed by 5 bases and J by 0 bases, leaving 11 bases between them. The CDR3 is CASSPQVGSGNTIYF. The CDR3 nucleotides are TGTGCCAGCAGCCCCCAGGTGGGCTCTGGAAACACCATATATTTT.

V gene TRBV5-1 combines with J gene TRBJ2-7; D not certain. Germline V gives CDR1 SGHRS, CDR2 YFSETQ. Trimming removed 0 bases from V and 6 bases from J, with 13 bases in between. The CDR3 is 14 amino acids. For the CDR3, the DNA is TGCGCCAGCAGCTTGGGTCGGCCAAATAGCGAGCAGTACGTC. This sequence encodes CASSLGRPNSEQYV.

Concerning this clone itself: The same CDR3 is also encoded by other DNA sequences in this sample. The chain links TRBV27 to TRBJ1-3, with D unresolved. The CDR3 totals 14 residues. CDR1 and CDR2 (germline): MNHEY, SMNVEV (reference sequence). The germline V and J ends were trimmed by 3 bases and 2 bases, with 8 bases remaining between them. CDR3 in amino acids: CASSFGTPGNTIYF. Written as DNA, the CDR3 is TGTGCCAGCAGTTTTGGTACCCCTGGAAACACCATATATTTT.

This chain connects TRBV24-1 to TRBJ1-2; D is undetermined. Trimming took 1 base from V and 2 from J, leaving 7 bases between them. The germline gives CDR1 KGHDR, CDR2 SFDVKD. CDR3 length: 14 residues. The CDR3 sequence is CATSDFTVNYGYTF. DNA for the CDR3: TGTGCCACCAGTGATTTCACAGTCAACTATGGCTACACCTTC.

The chain recombines TRBV5-4 with TRBJ1-4, with TRBD1 matching over 7 bases. V trimming: 7 bases; J trimming: 6 bases; junction bases outside the gene matches: 9. CDR1 and CDR2 from the germline V gene are SGHNT and YYREEE (reference sequence). CDR3 length equals 14 residues. The CDR3 sequence: CASSQGGGDEKLFF. CDR3 bases: TGTGCCAGCTCGCAGGGGGGGGGCGATGAAAAACTGTTTTTT.

This rearrangement joins TRBV3-1 (or the pseudogene TRBV3-2) to TRBJ1-6; weak D call: TRBD1 (6 bases). Germline V lookup: CDR1 LGHDT, CDR2 YNNKEL (reference sequence). Trimming pared 6 bases from V and 10 bases from J, leaving 19 bases between. The CDR3 extends over 15 amino acids. The CDR3 coding sequence is TGTGCCAGCAGTCGAACAGGGTCCCGGGGGTCACCCCTCCACTTT. Residues: CASSRTGSRGSPLHF.

CDR3 region: CASSVRTPGNQPQHF. The CDR3 DNA reads as TGTGCCAGCAGTGTTCGGACCCCAGGCAATCAGCCCCAGCATTTT. This chain links TRBV2 with TRBJ1-5; D not certain. The CDR3 runs to 15 residues. V gave up 4 bases and J gave up 2 bases, with 12 bases separating them. Germline loops: CDR1 SNHLY, CDR2 FYNNEI.

The chain joins TRBV11-2 to TRBJ1-1, with D tentatively TRBD1 (6 bases). Per germline, CDR1 SGHAT and CDR2 FQNNGV. The ends were cut back, 2 bases at V and 4 bases at J, with 8 bases in the middle. The CDR3 has 13 amino acids. Written as DNA, the CDR3 is TGTGCCAGCAGCTTATCCAGGGGCACTGAAGCTTTCTTT. Amino acid sequence: CASSLSRGTEAFF.

The gene calls are TRBV5-1 and TRBJ1-1; D is unclear. The CDR3 extends over 15 amino acids. V was trimmed by 4 bases and J by 3 bases, leaving 16 bases between them. Germline values: CDR1 SGHRS, CDR2 YFSETQ. The CDR3 sequence: CASSLMDGLYTEAFF. CDR3 nucleotide sequence: TGCGCCAGCAGCCTGATGGACGGTCTCTACACTGAAGCTTTCTTT.

The chain employs TRBV7-2 and TRBJ2-5; TRBD2 is a possible D gene (6 bases). The CDR3 is 14 amino acids. Germline loops: CDR1 SGHTA, CDR2 FQGNSA. V lost 1 base and J 1 base, leaving 7 bases between the germline ends. CDR3 loop: CASSLGGVQETQYF. The CDR3 nucleotides are TGTGCCAGCAGCTTAGGGGGGGTCCAAGAGACCCAGTACTTC.

The rearrangement uses TRBV15 and TRBJ1-2; D is possibly TRBD1 (5 bases). Trimming cost V 1 base and J 5 bases, with 11 bases left between them. This CDR3 has 14 residues. CDR1 is LNHNV, CDR2 YYDKDF, per germline (reference sequence). The CDR3 DNA reads TGTGCCACCAGCAGAGTTGGGGACTGGTATGGCTACACCTTC. This gives the protein CATSRVGDWYGYTF.

V usage is TRBV19 and J usage is TRBJ2-3; D gene uncertain. Trimming stripped 1 base from V and 6 bases from J, with 11 bases between. CDR1 LNHDA and CDR2 SQIVND come from the germline V gene (reference sequence). This CDR3 is built from 14 residues. CDR3 DNA: TGTGCCAGTAGTATAGGTGGGGTGGGGGATACGCAGTATTTT. Protein: CASSIGGVGDTQYF.

This clone has just one count. The CDR3 DNA reads TGTGCCAGCATGGGGGGTCCAAACAATGAGCAGTTCTTC. Protein product: CASMGGPNNEQFF. V usage is TRBV9 and J usage is TRBJ2-1, with a possible D match to TRBD2 (6 bases). Trimming pared 6 bases from V and 5 bases from J, leaving 12 bases between. Germline V CDR1 and CDR2: SGDLS, YYNGEE. The CDR3 is made up of 13 amino acids.

The chain links TRBV6-5 to TRBJ2-7, with 10 positions matching TRBD1. Germline V gene sequence: CDR1 MNHEY, CDR2 SVGAGI. The CDR3 length is 14 residues. The trim removed 6 bases at V and 6 bases at J, leaving 8 bases unmatched. CDR3 nucleotides: TGTGCCAGCAGCCCGGGACAGGGGCCGGGCGAGCAGTACGTC. Translating gives CASSPGQGPGEQYV.

This clone was detected a few times. This chain links TRBV28 with TRBJ1-2, with no clear D. CDR1 is MDHEN and CDR2 is SYDVKM in the germline V gene. The CDR3 spans 12 residues. Trimming pared 3 bases from V and 7 bases from J, leaving 9 bases between. The CDR3 bases are TGTGCCAGCAGTTTTAATCTTGGTGGCTACACCTTC. It codes for CASSFNLGGYTF.